This T cell receptor beta chain comes out of a study of shared clonotypes between healthy human individuals (dated by TCRdb to the early 2020s). Context from the whole study: A couple of women and a few men aged 18 to 49 years were included in the cohort. For each donor, CD4 naive and CD4 memory were each run on three plates, CD8 naive on two plates, and CD8 memory on one plate. To estimate repertoire size and how much clonotype sharing occurs between individuals, the study deeply sequenced the blood TCR repertoires of about five healthy adults. To increase sequencing depth and limit assay-specific biases, TCR repertoire library preparation and sequencing were carried out by different laboratories using diverse techniques. Each donor's leukapheresis produced roughly between about 0.9 and 9.5 billion PBMCs. The study at large found these results: Compared with non-shared clonotypes, clonotypes shared by all four sorted-subset donors had higher generation probabilities. Across a few donors, roughly 5% of naive CD4, over 3% of naive CD8, about 2.3% of memory CD4, and roughly 0.4% of memory CD8 clonotypes were shared. The small number of donors limited the genetic and exposure-history diversity represented. Incomplete sequencing was indicated by rarefaction of sorted-subset datasets, despite the large sequencing depth. Pairwise subsampling led to the expectation that sequencing depth would affect the degree of clonotype sharing among donors. Sampling was limited to blood, and TCR repertoires in tissue likely differ from TCR repertoires in blood. Larger estimated clonotype richness was generally found for naive subsets than for memory subsets.

Using the deep immunoSEQ assay, TCR CDR3 regions were amplified from genomic DNA by multiplex PCR. For each cell subset, the extracted genomic DNA was distributed evenly across all wells of several immunoSEQ 96-well plates, and each plate served as one replicate. For sorted subsets, each replicate PCR was loaded with 200 ng genomic DNA, equivalent to approximately 33,000 T cell genomes. Purified libraries were quantified with a Qubit 3.0 fluorometer, sized on a Bioanalyzer 2100, and re-quantified with the KAPA Library Quantification kit. Each immunoSEQ 96-well plate was sequenced on its own single-read 150-cycle Illumina NextSeq 550 flow cell. Turning to the authors' computational methods: The immunoSEQ output contained only junctional sequences without quality scores, so filtering could not match that applied to full-length reads. To assign V/J genes and CDR3, sequences were annotated using PyIR, a Python wrapper for IgBLAST v1.9, with IMGT germline references. Reads were filtered out if the reads had weak V/J assignments (E-value above 1e-6), no CDR3, stop codons, out-of-frame junctions, or ambiguous translated residues. A V3J clonotype was defined by an identical inferred V gene, J gene, and CDR3 amino acid sequence. To compute the percentage overlap between repertoires, the number of shared unique clonotypes was divided by the size of the smaller repertoire. Repertoire richness was assessed with RTK rarefaction, the Chao1 estimator, and Recon v2.1 estimates of unobserved clonotypes. Generation probabilities were computed with OLGA for all TCRbeta clonotypes obtained by the gDNA method from a handful of donors. The immuneACCESS repertoire file appears here via TCRdb, limited to in-frame rearrangements. These files lack a portion of the clones; in checked studies, under half of the deficit traces to unresolved V genes, and the cause of the others is not known. Clone size and the V and J calls come from that table; the DNA yielded D and trimming. The sample data list fewer than 1.8 million clones, and roughly 98.5% of these were observed just once. In total, the top ten clones hold about 0.35% of the sample.

As encoded in the germline V gene (reference sequence), CDR1 is MNHEY while CDR2 is SMNVEV. The CDR3 numbers 15 residues from cysteine through phenylalanine. Left in the record is the CDR3 DNA by itself, 45 bases read in frame from the first base. Compared with germline, V lacks 5 bases and J lacks 7 bases; bases without a gene match: 5. The donors were healthy, HIV-negative adults who had no recently reported acute infections or vaccinations. Every donor was a Caucasian adult living in Nashville, Tennessee, USA. Magnetic negative selection was used to enrich CD4+ T cells, after which naive cells were positively selected on CD45RA and the negative fraction became the memory subset. Blood was obtained by leukapheresis, after which PBMCs were separated by Ficoll-Histopaque density gradient centrifugation and cryopreserved in liquid nitrogen vapor phase. Analytical flow cytometry was used to check the purity and quantity of every magnetically sorted T cell population. Genomic DNA was isolated from every sorted fraction and measured by UV absorbance on a Nanodrop 2000c.

A remark on this clone: The antigen it recognizes is unknown. Per-nucleotide qualities are absent, and no much larger clonotype sits a single base away.

Sequenced sample: naive CD4+ T cells sorted from blood. The cell subset or site label for this specimen denotes: CD45RA+ positively selected. The chain is made from TRBV27 and TRBJ2-1, and TRBD2 matches 13 of the central bases. This clonotype was sampled from a man aged 25-45 years in good health. The CDR3 has the sequence CASSPLAGGGNEQFF. The DNA sequence is as follows: TGTGCCAGCAGTCCACTAGCGGGAGGGGGAAATGAGCAGTTCTTC.